The TCR beta chain described here comes from a study of blood T cell repertoires in COVID-19. Study summary: The United States, Italy and Spain supplied acute and convalescent COVID-19 samples. T cells, B-cell-depleted T cells, or PBMCs supplied cDNA or gDNA.

Authors' processing steps: Amplification of reference gene primers was used by the study to estimate nucleated cell counts. Some clones are missing from TCRdb's copy, which holds only in-frame ones; the method was immunoSEQ multiplex PCR. V and J calls and clone size are given by that table; D and trimming were obtained from the DNA. Among approximately 90,000 clones listed, 84% were seen once. The length of the CDR3 is 16 residues. V lost 2 bases to trimming and J lost 6 bases, with 15 bases between them. Germline V gene sequence: CDR1 SGHRS, CDR2 YFSETQ. This rearrangement joins TRBV5-1 to TRBJ1-6; D may be TRBD1 (6 bases). The sequence was collected from a man aged 55 to 70 with acute or convalescent COVID-19. The sample consisted of peripheral blood. The CDR3 DNA sequence: TGCGCCAGCAGCTTCTCAGGGGTTACGAGTAATTCACCCCTCCACTTT. Residues: CASSFSGVTSNSPLHF.